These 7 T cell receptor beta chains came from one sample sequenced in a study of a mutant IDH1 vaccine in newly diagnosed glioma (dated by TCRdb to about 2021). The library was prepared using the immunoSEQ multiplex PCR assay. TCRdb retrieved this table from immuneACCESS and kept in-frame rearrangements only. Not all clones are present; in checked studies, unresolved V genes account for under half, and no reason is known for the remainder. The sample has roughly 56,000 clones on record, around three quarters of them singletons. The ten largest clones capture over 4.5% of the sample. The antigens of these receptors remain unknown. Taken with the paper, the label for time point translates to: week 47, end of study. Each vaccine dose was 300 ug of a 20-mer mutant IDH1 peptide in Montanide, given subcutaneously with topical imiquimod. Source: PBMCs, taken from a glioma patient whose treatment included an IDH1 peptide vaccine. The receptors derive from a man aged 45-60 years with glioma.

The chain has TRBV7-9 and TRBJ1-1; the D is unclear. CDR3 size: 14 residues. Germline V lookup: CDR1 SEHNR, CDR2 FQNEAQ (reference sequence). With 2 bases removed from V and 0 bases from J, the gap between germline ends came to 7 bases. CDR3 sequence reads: CASSLKSVNTEAFF. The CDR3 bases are TGTGCCAGCAGCTTAAAATCCGTGAACACTGAAGCTTTCTTT. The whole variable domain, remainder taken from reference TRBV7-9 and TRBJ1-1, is DTGVSQNPRHKITKRGQNVTFRCDPISEHNRLYWYRQTLGQGPEFLTYFQNEAQLEKSRLLSDRFSAERPKGSFSTLEIQRTEQGDSAMYLCASSLKSVNTEAFFGQGTRLTVV.

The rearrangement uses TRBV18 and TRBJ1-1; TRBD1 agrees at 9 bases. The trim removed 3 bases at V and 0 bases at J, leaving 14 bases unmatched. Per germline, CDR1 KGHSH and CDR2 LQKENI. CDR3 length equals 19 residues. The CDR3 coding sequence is TGTGCCAGCTCACCTACTTTATTAGGACAGGGGTCCATGAACACTGAAGCTTTCTTT. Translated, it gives CASSPTLLGQGSMNTEAFF.

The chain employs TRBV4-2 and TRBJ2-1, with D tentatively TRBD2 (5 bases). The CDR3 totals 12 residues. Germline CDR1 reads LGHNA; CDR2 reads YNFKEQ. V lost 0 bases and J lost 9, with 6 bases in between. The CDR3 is CASSQEGSEQFF. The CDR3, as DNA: TGTGCCAGCAGCCAAGAGGGGAGTGAGCAGTTCTTC.

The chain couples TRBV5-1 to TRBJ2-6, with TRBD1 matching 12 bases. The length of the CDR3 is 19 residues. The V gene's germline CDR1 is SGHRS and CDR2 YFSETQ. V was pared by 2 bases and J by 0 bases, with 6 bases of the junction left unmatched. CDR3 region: CASSLGTGGSFSGANVLTF. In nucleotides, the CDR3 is TGCGCCAGCAGCTTAGGGACAGGGGGCTCTTTCTCTGGGGCCAACGTCCTGACTTTC.

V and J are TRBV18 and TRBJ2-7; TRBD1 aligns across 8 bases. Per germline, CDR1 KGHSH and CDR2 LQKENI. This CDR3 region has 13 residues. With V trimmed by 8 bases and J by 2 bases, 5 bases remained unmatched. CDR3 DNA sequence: TGTGCCAGCGCCAGGGGGCCACCCTACGAGCAGTACTTC. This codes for CASARGPPYEQYF.

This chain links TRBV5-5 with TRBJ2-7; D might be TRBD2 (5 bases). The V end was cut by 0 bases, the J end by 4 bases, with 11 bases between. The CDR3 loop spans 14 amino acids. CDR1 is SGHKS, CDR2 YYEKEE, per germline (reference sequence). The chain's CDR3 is CASSLEEGRYEQYF. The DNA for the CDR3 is TGTGCCAGCAGCTTGGAAGAAGGGAGATACGAGCAGTACTTC.

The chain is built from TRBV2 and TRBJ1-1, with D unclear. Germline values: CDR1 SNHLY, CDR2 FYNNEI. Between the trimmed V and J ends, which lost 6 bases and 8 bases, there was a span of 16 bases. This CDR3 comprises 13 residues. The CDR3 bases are TGTGCCAGCAGGCACGAAGGGCTAACGGAAGCTTTCTTT. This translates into CASRHEGLTEAFF.